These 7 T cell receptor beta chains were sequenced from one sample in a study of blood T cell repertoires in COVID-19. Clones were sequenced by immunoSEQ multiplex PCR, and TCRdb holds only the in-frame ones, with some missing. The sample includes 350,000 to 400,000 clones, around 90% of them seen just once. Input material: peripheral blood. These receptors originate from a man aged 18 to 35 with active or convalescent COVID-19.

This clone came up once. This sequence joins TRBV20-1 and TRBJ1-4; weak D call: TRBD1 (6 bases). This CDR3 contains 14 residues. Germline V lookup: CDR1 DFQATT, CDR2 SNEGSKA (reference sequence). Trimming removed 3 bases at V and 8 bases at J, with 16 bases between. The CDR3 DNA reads TGCAGTGCTAGTCAGGGGCCAGGAAGAGAAAAACTGTTTTTT. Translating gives CSASQGPGREKLFF.

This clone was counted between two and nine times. The CDR3 nucleotides are TGCGCCAGCAGCCAAGCGGGAGTGGTGAACACCGGGGAGCTGTTTTTT. Residues: CASSQAGVVNTGELFF. The chain couples TRBV4-3 to TRBJ2-2, with a tentative D call TRBD2 (6 bases). V was pared by 1 base and J by 1 base, with 10 bases between. CDR3 length: 16 residues. CDR1 LGHNA and CDR2 YSLEER come from the germline V gene.

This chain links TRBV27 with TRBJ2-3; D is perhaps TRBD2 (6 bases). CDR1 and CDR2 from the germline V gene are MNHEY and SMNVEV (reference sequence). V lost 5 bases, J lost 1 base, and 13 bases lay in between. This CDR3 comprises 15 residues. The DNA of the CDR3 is TGTGCCAGCAGTGGGCGGGGCAAACGCACAGATACGCAGTATTTT. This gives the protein CASSGRGKRTDTQYF.

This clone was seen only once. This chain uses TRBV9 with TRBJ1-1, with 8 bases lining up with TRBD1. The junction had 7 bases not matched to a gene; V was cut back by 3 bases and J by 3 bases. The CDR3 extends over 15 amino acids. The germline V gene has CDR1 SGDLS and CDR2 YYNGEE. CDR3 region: CASSGGDRGDTEAFF. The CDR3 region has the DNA TGTGCCAGCAGCGGAGGAGACAGGGGTGACACTGAAGCTTTCTTT.

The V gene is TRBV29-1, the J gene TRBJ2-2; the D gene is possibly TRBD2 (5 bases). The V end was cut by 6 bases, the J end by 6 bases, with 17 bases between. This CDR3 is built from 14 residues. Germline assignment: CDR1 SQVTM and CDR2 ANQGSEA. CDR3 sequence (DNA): TGCAGCGTGACCGGACTCGTAACGGCCGGGGAGCTGTTTTTT. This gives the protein CSVTGLVTAGELFF.

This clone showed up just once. CDR3 nucleotides: TGTGCCAGCAGTCCCGCATTGGCGGTTCGCTCCTACAATGAGCAGTTCTTC. It translates to CASSPALAVRSYNEQFF. The V call is TRBV28, the J call TRBJ2-1; no clear D gene. From germline, CDR1 is MDHEN and CDR2 SYDVKM. The V and J ends lost 5 bases and 0 bases respectively, with 17 bases between them. The CDR3 extends over 17 amino acids. The whole variable domain, filled in from reference TRBV28 and TRBJ2-1, reads DVKVTQSSRYLVKRTGEKVFLECVQDMDHENMFWYRQDPGLGLRLIYFSYDVKMKEKGDIPEGYSVSREKKERFSLILESASTNQTSMYLCASSPALAVRSYNEQFFGPGTRLTVL.

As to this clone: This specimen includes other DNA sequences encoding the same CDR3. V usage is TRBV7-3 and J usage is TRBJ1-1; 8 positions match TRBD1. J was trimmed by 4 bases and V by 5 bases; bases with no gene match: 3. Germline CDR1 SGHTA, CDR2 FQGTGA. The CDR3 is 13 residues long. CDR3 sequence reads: CASSLTGATEAFF. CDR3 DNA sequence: TGTGCCAGCAGCCTGACAGGGGCCACTGAAGCTTTCTTT. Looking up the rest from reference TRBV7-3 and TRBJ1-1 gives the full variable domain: GAGVSQTPSNKVTEKGKYVELRCDPISGHTALYWYRQSLGQGPEFLIYFQGTGAADDSGLPNDRFFAVRPEGSVSTLKIQRTERGDSAVYLCASSLTGATEAFFGQGTRLTVV.